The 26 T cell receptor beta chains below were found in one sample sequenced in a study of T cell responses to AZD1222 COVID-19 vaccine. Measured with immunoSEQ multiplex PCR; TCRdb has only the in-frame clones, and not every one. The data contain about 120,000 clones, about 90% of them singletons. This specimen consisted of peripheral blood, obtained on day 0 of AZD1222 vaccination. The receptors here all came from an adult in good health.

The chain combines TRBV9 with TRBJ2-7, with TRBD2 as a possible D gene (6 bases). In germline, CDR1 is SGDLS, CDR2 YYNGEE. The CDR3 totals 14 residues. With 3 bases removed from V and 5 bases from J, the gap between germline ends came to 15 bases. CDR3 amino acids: CASSAGGQGHEQYF. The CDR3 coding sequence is TGTGCCAGCAGCGCCGGAGGGCAAGGCCACGAGCAGTACTTC.

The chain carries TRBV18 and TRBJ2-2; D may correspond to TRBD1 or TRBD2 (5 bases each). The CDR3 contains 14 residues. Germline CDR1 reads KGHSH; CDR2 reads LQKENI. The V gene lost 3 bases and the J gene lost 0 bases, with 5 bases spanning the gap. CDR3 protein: CASSPGPNTGELFF. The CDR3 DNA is TGTGCCAGCTCACCGGGACCGAACACCGGGGAGCTGTTTTTT.

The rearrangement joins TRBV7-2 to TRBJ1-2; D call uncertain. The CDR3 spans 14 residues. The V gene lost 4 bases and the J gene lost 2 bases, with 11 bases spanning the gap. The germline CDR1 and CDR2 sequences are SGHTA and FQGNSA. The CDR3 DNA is TGTGCCAGCAGCTCCCGAGGTGTAAACTATGGCTACACCTTC. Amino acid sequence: CASSSRGVNYGYTF. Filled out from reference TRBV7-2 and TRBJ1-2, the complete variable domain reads GAGVSQSPSNKVTEKGKDVELRCDPISGHTALYWYRQSLGQGLEFLIYFQGNSAPDKSGLPSDRFSAERTGGSVSTLTIQRTQQEDSAVYLCASSSRGVNYGYTFGSGTRLTVV.

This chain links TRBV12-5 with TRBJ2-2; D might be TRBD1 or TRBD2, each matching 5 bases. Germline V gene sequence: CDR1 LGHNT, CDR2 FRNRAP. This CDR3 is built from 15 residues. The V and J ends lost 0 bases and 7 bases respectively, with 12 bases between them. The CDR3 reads CASGLVAGAVGELFF. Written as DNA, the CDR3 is TGTGCTAGTGGTTTGGTGGCCGGGGCGGTCGGGGAGCTGTTTTTT.

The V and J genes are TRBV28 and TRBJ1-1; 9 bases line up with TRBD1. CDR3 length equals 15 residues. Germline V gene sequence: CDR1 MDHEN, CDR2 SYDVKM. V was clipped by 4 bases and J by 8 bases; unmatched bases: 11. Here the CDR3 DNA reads TGTGCCAGCAGTTCCCCTGGGACAGGGAGAAACGAAGCTTTCTTT. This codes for CASSSPGTGRNEAFF.

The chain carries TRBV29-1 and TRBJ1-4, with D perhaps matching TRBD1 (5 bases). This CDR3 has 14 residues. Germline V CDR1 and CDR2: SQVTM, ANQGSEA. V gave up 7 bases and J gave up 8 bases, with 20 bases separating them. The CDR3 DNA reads TGCAGCGCTGAGAGGACAAACTCAGGAGAAAAACTGTTTTTT. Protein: CSAERTNSGEKLFF.

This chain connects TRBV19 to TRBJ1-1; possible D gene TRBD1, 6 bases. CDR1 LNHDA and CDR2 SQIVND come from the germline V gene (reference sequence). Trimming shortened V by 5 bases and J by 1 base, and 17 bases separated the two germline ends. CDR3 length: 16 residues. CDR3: CASSALRGRGNTEAFF. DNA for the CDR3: TGTGCCAGTAGTGCCCTCAGGGGCCGCGGGAACACTGAAGCTTTCTTT. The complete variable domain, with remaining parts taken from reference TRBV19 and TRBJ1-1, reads DGGITQSPKYLFRKEGQNVTLSCEQNLNHDAMYWYRQDPGQGLRLIYYSQIVNDFQKGDIAEGYSVSREKKESFPLTVTSAQKNPTAFYLCASSALRGRGNTEAFFGQGTRLTVV.

CDR3 coding DNA: TGTGCCAGCAGTTTGTACAAGACCGGGACAGGGCCCCTCGTGGAGCAGTACTTC. Encoded protein: CASSLYKTGTGPLVEQYF. V usage is TRBV28 and J usage is TRBJ2-7; 9 bases align to TRBD1. The J segment lost 7 bases and the V segment lost 3 bases, leaving 19 bases of the junction unmatched. Germline CDR1 is MDHEN and CDR2 is SYDVKM. The CDR3 covers 18 residues.

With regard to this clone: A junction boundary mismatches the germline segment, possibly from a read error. CDR3 residues: CASSFRGTDTQYF. In DNA form, the CDR3 reads TGTGCTAGCAGCTTCAGGGGCACAGATACGCAGTATTTT. The chain recombines TRBV7-7 with TRBJ2-3, with D perhaps TRBD1 (5 bases). Germline lookup yields CDR1 SSHAT and CDR2 FNYEAQ (reference sequence). The CDR3 runs 13 residues.

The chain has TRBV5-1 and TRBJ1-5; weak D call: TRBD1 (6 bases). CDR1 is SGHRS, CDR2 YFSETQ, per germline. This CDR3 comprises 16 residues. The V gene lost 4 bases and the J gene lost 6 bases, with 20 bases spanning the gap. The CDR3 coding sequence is TGCGCCAGCAGCCCCAGCCCGCCAGGGGAGGGTCAGCCCCAGCATTTT. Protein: CASSPSPPGEGQPQHF.

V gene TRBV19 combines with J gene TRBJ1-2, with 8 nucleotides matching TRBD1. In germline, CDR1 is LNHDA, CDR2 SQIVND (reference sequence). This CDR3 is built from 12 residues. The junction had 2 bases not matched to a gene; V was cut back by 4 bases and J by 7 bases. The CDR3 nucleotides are TGTGCCAGTAGTACCGACAGGGGTGGCTACACCTTC. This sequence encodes CASSTDRGGYTF.

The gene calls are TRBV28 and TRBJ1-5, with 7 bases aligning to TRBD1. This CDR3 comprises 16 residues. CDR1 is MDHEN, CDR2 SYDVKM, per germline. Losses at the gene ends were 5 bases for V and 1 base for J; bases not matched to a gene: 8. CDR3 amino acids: CASSIRQGVSNQPQHF. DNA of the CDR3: TGTGCCAGCAGTATAAGACAGGGCGTAAGCAATCAGCCCCAGCATTTT.

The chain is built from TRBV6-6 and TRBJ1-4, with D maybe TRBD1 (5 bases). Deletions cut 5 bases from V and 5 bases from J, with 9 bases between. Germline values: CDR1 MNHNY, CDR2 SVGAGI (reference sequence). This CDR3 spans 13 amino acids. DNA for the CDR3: TGTGCCAGCAGTCGGGACGGGAATGAAAAACTGTTTTTT. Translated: CASSRDGNEKLFF.

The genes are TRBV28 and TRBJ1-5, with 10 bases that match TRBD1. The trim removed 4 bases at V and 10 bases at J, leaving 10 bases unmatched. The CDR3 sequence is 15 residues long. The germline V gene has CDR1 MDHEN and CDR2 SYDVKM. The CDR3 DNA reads TGTGCCAGCAGTTCCCCGGGACAGGGGACCGTACCCCAGCATTTT. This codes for CASSSPGQGTVPQHF.

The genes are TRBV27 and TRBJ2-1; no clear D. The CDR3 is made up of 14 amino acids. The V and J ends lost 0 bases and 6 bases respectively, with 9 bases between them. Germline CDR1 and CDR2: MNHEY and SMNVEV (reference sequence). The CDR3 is CASSLSRVTNEQFF. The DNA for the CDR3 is TGTGCCAGCAGTTTATCCCGGGTCACCAATGAGCAGTTCTTC.

The CDR3 is CASTGRGFFGYTF. The CDR3, as DNA: TGTGCCAGCACCGGACGGGGTTTTTTTGGCTACACCTTC. V gene TRBV12-3 or TRBV12-4 combines with J gene TRBJ1-2; no firm D call. The CDR3 has 13 amino acids. V shed 7 bases and J shed 7 bases, with 16 bases lying between them.

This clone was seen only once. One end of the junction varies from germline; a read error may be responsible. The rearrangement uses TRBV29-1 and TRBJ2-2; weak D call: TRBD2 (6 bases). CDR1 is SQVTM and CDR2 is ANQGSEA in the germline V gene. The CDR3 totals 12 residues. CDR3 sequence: CTGESNTGELFF. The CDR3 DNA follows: TGTACGGGAGAATCGAACACCGGGGAGCTGTTTTTT.

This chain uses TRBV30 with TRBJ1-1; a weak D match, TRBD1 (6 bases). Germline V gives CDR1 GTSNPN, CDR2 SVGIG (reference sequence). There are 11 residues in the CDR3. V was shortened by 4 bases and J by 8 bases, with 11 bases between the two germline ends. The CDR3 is CAWTGASEAFF. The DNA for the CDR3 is TGTGCCTGGACGGGGGCCTCCGAAGCTTTCTTT.

In DNA form, the CDR3 reads TGTGCCTGGAGTGGCGGCAGCTACGAGCAGTACTTC. This translates into CAWSGGSYEQYF. The chain uses TRBV30 and TRBJ2-7; D unresolved. V gave up 1 base and J gave up 3 bases, with 7 bases separating them. Germline V gives CDR1 GTSNPN, CDR2 SVGIG (reference sequence). CDR3 length equals 12 residues.

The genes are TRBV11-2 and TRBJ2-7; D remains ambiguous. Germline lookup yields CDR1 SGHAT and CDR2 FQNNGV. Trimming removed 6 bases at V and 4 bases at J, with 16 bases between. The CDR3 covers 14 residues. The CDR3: CASRNRGRKYEQYF. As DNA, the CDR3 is TGTGCCAGCAGAAACAGAGGCAGAAAGTACGAGCAGTACTTC.

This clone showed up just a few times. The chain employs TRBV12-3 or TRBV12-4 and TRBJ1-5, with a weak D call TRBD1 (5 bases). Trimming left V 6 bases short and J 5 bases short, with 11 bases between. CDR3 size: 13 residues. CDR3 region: CASRRTGDQPQHF. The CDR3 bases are TGTGCCAGCAGGAGGACGGGGGATCAGCCCCAGCATTTT.

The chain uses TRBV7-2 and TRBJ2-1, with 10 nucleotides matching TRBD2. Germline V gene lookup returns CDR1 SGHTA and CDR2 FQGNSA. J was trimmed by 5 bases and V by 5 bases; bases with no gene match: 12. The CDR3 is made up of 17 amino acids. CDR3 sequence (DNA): TGTGCCAGCAGCCCAAGGGCTAGCGGGGGCGGGAACAATGAGCAGTTCTTC. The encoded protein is CASSPRASGGGNNEQFF.

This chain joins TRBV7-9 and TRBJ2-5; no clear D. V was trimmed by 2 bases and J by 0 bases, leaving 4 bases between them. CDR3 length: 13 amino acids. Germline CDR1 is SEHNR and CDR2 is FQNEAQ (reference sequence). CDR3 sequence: CASSLLYQETQYF. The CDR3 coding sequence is TGTGCCAGCAGCTTACTTTACCAAGAGACCCAGTACTTC.

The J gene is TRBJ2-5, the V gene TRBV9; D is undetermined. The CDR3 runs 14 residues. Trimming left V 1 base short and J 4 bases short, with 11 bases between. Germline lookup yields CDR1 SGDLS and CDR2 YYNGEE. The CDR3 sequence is CASSVSKWRETQYF. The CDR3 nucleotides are TGTGCCAGCAGCGTAAGTAAATGGAGAGAGACCCAGTACTTC.

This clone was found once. CDR3 sequence: CASSTRTGVGETQYF. In DNA, the CDR3 is TGTGCCAGTAGTACCCGGACGGGAGTTGGGGAGACCCAGTACTTC. The chain employs TRBV19 and TRBJ2-5, with D possibly being TRBD2 (6 bases). The length of the CDR3 is 15 residues. CDR1 LNHDA and CDR2 SQIVND come from the germline V gene (reference sequence). V was trimmed by 4 bases and J by 5 bases, leaving 17 bases between them.

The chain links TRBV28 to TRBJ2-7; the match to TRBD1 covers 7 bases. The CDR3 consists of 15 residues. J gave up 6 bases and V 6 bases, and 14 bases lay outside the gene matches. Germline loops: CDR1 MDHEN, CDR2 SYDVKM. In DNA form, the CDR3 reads TGTGCCAGCAGCTCTACAGGGGAATGGTTTCGCGAGCAGTACTTC. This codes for CASSSTGEWFREQYF. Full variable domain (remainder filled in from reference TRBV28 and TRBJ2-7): DVKVTQSSRYLVKRTGEKVFLECVQDMDHENMFWYRQDPGLGLRLIYFSYDVKMKEKGDIPEGYSVSREKKERFSLILESASTNQTSMYLCASSSTGEWFREQYFGPGTRLTVT.